This T cell receptor beta chain was sequenced during a study of blood T cell repertoires in COVID-19. TCRdb keeps only in-frame clones here, not all; method: immunoSEQ multiplex PCR. The sample records 50,000 to 55,000 clones, roughly 84% being singletons. This CDR3 region has 15 residues. In germline, CDR1 is MNHEY, CDR2 SMNVEV (reference sequence). V dropped 6 bases and J dropped 3; count of bases not matched to a gene: 8. Sequenced input: peripheral blood. V gene TRBV27 combines with J gene TRBJ2-1, with 7 bases fitting TRBD2. The receptor comes from a human donor with active COVID-19. The donor label of this sample is uncertain. The CDR3 loop is CASSTRGTIYNEQFF. The CDR3 nucleotides are TGTGCCAGCAGCACCCGCGGGACTATCTACAATGAGCAGTTCTTC.